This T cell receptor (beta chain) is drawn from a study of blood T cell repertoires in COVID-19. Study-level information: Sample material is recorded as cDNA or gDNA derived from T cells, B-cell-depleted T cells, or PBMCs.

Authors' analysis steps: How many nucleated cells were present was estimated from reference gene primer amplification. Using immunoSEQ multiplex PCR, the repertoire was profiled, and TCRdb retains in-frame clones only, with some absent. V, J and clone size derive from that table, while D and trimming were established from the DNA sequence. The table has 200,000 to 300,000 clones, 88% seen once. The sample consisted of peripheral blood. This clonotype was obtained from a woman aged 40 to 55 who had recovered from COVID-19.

Here the CDR3 reads CASTAAAERNEQFF. In nucleotides, the CDR3 is TGTGCCAGCACCGCTGCGGCGGAGCGGAATGAGCAGTTCTTC. This sequence joins TRBV6-5 and TRBJ2-1; D possibly corresponds to TRBD2 (5 bases). Between the trimmed V and J ends, which lost 7 bases and 7 bases, there was a span of 17 bases. The CDR3 sequence is 14 residues long. Germline V CDR1 and CDR2: MNHEY, SVGAGI.